The present entry profiles one TCR beta chain with its context. This record belongs to a study of OX40 agonist ivuxolimab in advanced cancers. The CDR3 length is 12 residues. V was shortened by 0 bases and J by 7 bases, with 5 bases between the two germline ends. Per germline, CDR1 SGHDT and CDR2 YYEEEE. The method was immunoSEQ multiplex PCR; TCRdb's version includes in-frame clones alone and lacks a portion of them. Here the sample spans 65,000 to 85,000 clones, 92% being singletons. The clonotype originates from an adult with an advanced solid tumor such as melanoma, head and neck, liver or kidney cancer. This material consisted of CD4+ or CD8+ T cells sorted from blood, taken in a trial of the OX40 agonist ivuxolimab. The V call is TRBV5-6, the J call TRBJ2-4, with unresolved D. The CDR3 DNA sequence: TGTGCCAGCAGCTTGGGTCGGAACATTCAGTACTTC. The encoded protein is CASSLGRNIQYF.